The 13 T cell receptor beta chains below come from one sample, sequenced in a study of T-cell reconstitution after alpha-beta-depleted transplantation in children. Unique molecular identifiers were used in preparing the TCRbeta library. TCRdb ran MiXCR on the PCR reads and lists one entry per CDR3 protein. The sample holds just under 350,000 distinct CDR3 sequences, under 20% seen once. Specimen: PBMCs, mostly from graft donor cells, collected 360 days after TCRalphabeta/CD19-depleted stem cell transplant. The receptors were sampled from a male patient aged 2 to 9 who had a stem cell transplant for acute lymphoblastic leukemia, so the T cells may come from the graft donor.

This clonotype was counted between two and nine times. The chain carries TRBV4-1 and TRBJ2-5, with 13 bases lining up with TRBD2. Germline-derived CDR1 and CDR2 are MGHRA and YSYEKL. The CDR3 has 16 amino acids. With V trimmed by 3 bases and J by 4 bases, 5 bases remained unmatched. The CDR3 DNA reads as TGCGCCAGCAGCCAGGCACTAGCGGGAGGGGCAGAGACCCAGTACTTC. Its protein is CASSQALAGGAETQYF.

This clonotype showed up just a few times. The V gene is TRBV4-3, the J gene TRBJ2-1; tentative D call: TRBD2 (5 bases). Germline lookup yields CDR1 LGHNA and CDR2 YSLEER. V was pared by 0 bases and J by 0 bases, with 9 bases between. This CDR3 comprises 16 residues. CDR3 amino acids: CASSQDRESSYNEQFF. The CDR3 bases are TGCGCCAGCAGCCAAGATCGGGAAAGCTCCTACAATGAGCAGTTCTTC.

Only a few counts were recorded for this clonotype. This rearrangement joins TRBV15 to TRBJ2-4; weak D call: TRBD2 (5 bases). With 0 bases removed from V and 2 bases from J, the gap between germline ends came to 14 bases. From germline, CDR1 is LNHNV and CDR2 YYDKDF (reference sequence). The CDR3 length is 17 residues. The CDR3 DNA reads TGTGCCACCAGCAGAGATAGAGGAGCGGCCACCAAAAACATTCAGTACTTC. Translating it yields CATSRDRGAATKNIQYF.

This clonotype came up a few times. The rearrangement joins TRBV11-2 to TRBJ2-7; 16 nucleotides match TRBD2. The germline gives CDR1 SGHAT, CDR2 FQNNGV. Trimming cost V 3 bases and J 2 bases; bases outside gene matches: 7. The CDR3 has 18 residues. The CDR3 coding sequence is TGTGCCAGCAGCTTCTCCCTGGGGACTAGCGGGAGGGCCTACGAGCAGTACTTC. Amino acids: CASSFSLGTSGRAYEQYF.

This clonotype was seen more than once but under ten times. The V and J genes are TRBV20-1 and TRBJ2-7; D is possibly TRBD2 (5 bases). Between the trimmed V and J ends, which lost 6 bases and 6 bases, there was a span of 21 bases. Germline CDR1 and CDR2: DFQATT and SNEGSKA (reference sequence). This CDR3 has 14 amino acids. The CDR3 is CSAKRLASWGEQYF. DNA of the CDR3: TGCAGTGCGAAGAGATTGGCTAGCTGGGGCGAGCAGTACTTC.

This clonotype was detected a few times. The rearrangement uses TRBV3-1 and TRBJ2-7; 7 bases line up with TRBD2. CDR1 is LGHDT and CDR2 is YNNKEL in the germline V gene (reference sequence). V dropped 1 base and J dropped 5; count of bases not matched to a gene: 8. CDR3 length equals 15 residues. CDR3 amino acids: CASSQVFREAHEQYF. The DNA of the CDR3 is TGTGCCAGCAGCCAAGTTTTCCGGGAGGCCCACGAGCAGTACTTC.

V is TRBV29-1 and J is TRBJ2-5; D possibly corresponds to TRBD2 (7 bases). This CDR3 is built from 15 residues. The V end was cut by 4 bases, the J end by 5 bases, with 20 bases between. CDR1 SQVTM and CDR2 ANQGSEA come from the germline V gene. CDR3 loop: CSVAGGAVQSETQYF. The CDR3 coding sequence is TGCAGCGTTGCTGGGGGGGCAGTTCAATCGGAGACCCAGTACTTC.

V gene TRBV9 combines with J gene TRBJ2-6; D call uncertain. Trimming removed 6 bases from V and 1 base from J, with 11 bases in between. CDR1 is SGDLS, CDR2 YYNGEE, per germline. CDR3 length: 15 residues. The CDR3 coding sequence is TGTGCCAGCAACCTAAAGCTGTCTGGGGCCAACGTCCTGACTTTC. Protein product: CASNLKLSGANVLTF. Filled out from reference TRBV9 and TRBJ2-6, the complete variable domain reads DSGVTQTPKHLITATGQRVTLRCSPRSGDLSVYWYQQSLDQGLQFLIQYYNGEERAKGNILERFSAQQFPDLHSELNLSSLELGDSALYFCASNLKLSGANVLTFGAGSRLTVL.

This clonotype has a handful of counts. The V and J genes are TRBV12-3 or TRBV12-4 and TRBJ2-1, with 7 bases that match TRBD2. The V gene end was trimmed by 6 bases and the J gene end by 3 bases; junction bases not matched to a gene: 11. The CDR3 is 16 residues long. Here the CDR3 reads CASSPALLAYYNEQFF. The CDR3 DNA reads TGTGCCAGCAGCCCTGCCTTACTAGCGTACTACAATGAGCAGTTCTTC.

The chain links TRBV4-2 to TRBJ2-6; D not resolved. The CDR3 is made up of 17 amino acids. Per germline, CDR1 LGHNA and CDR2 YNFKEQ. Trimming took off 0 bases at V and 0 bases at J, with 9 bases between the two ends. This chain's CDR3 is CASSQDRFSSGANVLTF. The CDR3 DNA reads TGTGCCAGCAGCCAAGATCGTTTTAGCTCTGGGGCCAACGTCCTGACTTTC.

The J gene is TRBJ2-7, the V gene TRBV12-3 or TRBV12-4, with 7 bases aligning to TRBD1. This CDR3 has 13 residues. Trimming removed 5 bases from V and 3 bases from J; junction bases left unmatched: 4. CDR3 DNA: TGTGCCAGCAGTAAAGGGACAGTCTACGAGCAGTACTTC. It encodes CASSKGTVYEQYF.

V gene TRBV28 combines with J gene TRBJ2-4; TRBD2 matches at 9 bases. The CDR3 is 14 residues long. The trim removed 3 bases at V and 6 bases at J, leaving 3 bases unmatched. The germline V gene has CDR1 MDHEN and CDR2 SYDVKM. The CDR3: CASSLDSGGNIQYF. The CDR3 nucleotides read TGTGCCAGCAGTTTGGATAGCGGGGGAAACATTCAGTACTTC.

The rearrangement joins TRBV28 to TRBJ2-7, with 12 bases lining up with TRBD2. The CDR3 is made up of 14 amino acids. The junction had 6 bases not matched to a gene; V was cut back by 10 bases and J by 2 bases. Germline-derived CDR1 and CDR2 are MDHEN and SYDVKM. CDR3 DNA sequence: TGTGCCACCAGGGGACTAGCGGGCACCTACGAGCAGTACTTC. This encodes CATRGLAGTYEQYF.